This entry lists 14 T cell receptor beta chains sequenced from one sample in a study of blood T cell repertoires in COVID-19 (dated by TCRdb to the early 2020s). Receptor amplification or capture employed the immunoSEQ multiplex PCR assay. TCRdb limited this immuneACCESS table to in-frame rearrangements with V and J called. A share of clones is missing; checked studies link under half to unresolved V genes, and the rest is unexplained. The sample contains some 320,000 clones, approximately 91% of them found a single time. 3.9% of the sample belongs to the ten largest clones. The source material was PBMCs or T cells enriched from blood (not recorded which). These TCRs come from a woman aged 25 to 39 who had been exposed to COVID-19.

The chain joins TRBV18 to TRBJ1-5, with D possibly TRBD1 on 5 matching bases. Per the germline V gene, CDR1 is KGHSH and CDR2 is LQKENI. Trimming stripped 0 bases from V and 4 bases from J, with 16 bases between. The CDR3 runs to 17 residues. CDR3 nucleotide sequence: TGTGCCAGCTCACCACCAGGTTCCTTCAGGGTAAATCAGCCCCAGCATTTT. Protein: CASSPPGSFRVNQPQHF.

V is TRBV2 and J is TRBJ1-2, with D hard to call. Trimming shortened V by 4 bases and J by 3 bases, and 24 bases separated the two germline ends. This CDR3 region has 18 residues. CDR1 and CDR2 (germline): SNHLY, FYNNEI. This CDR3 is CASSGSRRERWRDYGYTF. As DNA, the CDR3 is TGTGCCAGCAGTGGAAGTCGGAGGGAAAGGTGGAGGGACTATGGCTACACCTTC.

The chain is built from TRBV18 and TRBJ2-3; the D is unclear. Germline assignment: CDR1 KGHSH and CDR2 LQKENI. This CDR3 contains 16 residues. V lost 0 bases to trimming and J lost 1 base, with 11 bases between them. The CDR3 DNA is TGTGCCAGCTCACCACCGAACACCTTGCGCACAGATACGCAGTATTTT. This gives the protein CASSPPNTLRTDTQYF.

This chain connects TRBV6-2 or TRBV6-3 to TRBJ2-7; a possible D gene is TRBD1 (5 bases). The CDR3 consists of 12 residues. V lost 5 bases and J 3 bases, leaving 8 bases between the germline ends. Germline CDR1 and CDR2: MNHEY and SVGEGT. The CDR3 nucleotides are TGTGCCAGCAGTCAGACAGTCTACGAGCAGTACTTC. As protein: CASSQTVYEQYF.

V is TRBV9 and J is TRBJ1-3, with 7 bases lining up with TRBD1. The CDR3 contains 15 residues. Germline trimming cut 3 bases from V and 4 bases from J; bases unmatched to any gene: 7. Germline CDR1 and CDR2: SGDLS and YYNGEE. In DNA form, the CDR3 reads TGTGCCAGCAGCGCGGCGGGGACAGTGGGAAACACCATATATTTT. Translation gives CASSAAGTVGNTIYF.

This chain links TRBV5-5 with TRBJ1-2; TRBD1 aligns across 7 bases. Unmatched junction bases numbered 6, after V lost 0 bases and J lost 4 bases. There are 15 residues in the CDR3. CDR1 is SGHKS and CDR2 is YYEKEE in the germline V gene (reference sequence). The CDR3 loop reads CASSLVGQESYGYTF. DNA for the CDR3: TGTGCCAGCAGCTTGGTCGGACAGGAATCCTATGGCTACACCTTC. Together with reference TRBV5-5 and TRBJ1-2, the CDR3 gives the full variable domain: DAGVTQSPTHLIKTRGQQVTLRCSPISGHKSVSWYQQVLGQGPQFIFQYYEKEERGRGNFPDRFSARQFPNYSSELNVNALLLGDSALYLCASSLVGQESYGYTFGSGTRLTVV.

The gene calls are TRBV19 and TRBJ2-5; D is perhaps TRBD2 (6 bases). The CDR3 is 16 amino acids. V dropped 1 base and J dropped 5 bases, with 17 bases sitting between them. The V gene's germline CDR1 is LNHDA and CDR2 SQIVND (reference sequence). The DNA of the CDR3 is TGTGCCAGTAGTATAGGCCCGACAGAGGGGAGGGAGACCCAGTACTTC. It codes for CASSIGPTEGRETQYF. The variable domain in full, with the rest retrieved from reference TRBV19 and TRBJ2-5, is DGGITQSPKYLFRKEGQNVTLSCEQNLNHDAMYWYRQDPGQGLRLIYYSQIVNDFQKGDIAEGYSVSREKKESFPLTVTSAQKNPTAFYLCASSIGPTEGRETQYFGPGTRLLVL.

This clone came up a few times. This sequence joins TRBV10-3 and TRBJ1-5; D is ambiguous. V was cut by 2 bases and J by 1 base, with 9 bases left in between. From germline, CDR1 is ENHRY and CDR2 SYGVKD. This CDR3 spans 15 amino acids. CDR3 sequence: CAISETTPSNQPQHF. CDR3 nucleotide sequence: TGTGCCATCAGTGAGACTACACCCAGCAATCAGCCCCAGCATTTT.

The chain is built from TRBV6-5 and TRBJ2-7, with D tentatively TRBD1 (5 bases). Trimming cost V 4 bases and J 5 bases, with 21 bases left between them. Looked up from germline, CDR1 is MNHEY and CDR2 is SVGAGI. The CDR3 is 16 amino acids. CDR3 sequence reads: CASSSYTKRLGDEQYF. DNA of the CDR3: TGTGCCAGCAGTTCTTACACCAAAAGATTAGGGGACGAGCAGTACTTC.

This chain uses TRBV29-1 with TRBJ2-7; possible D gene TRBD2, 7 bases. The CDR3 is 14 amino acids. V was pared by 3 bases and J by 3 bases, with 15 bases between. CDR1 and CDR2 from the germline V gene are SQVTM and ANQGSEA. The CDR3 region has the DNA TGCAGCGTTGAGCCTGGGGGGGGCGGCTACGAGCAGTACTTC. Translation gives CSVEPGGGGYEQYF.

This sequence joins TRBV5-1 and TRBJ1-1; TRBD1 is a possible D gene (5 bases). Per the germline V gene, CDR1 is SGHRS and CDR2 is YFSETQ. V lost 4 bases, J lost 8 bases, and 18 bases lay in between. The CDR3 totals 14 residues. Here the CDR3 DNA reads TGCGCCAGCAGCACGGCCGACAGAACTTCCGAAGCTTTCTTT. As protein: CASSTADRTSEAFF. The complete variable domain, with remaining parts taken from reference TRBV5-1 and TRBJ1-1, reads KAGVTQTPRYLIKTRGQQVTLSCSPISGHRSVSWYQQTPGQGLQFLFEYFSETQRNKGNFPGRFSGRQFSNSRSEMNVSTLELGDSALYLCASSTADRTSEAFFGQGTRLTVV.

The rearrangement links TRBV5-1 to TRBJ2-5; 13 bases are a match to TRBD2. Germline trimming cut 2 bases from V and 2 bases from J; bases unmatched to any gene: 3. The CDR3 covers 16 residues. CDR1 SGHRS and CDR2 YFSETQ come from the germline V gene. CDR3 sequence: CASSLGTSGAQETQYF. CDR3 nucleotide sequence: TGCGCCAGCAGCTTAGGGACTAGCGGGGCACAAGAGACCCAGTACTTC.

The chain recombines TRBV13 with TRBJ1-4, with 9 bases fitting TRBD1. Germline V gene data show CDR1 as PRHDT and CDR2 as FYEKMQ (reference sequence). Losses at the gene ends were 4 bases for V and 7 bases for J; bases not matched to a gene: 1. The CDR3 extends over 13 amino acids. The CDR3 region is CASSSDRGEKLFF. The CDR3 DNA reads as TGTGCCAGCAGCTCGGACAGGGGTGAAAAACTGTTTTTT.

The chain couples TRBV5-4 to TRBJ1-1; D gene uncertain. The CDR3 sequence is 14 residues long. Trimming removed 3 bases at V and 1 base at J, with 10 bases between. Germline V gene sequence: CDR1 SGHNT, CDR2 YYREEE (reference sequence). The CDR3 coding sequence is TGTGCCAGCAGCTACCCCCACTCGAACACTGAAGCTTTCTTT. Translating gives CASSYPHSNTEAFF.